This paragraph covers one TCR beta chain sequence. Participant-given clinical history determined each cohort assignment. Per the original data handling: It was from reference gene primer amplification that nucleated cell counts were estimated. The protocol was immunoSEQ multiplex PCR, while the TCRdb copy is restricted to in-frame clones and leaves out a portion. The V and J calls and clone size come from that table; D and trimming were worked out from the DNA. The sample carries approximately 210,000 clones, 85% to 90% recorded once. The data were taken from a study of blood T cell repertoires in COVID-19. The overall study: Nucleic acid was either cDNA or gDNA, and it came from T cells, B-cell-depleted T cells, or PBMCs.

The germline V gene has CDR1 SGHKS and CDR2 YYEKEE (reference sequence). The V and J ends lost 6 bases and 7 bases respectively, with 22 bases between them. This CDR3 is 15 amino acids long. Source material: PBMCs or T cells enriched from blood (not recorded which). This TCR was sampled from a woman between 45 and 60 years old with acute COVID-19. This chain joins TRBV5-5 and TRBJ1-1; D perhaps matches TRBD1 (5 bases). The chain's CDR3 is CASTHDQGGFDEAFF. DNA for the CDR3: TGTGCCAGCACACACGACCAGGGAGGGTTTGATGAAGCTTTCTTT. Full variable domain (outside the CDR3, taken from reference TRBV5-5 and TRBJ1-1): DAGVTQSPTHLIKTRGQQVTLRCSPISGHKSVSWYQQVLGQGPQFIFQYYEKEERGRGNFPDRFSARQFPNYSSELNVNALLLGDSALYLCASTHDQGGFDEAFFGQGTRLTVV.